This T cell receptor (beta chain) was captured by sequencing in a study of T cells in Graves' hyperthyroidism and ophthalmopathy. Amplification of TCR beta CDR3 regions was performed using RNA transcripts as template. First-round RT-PCR with HTBI primers amplified the TCR CDR3 region. Each CDR3 protein gets one entry after TCRdb re-called the multiplex PCR reads with MiXCR. This sample has around 700,000 distinct CDR3 sequences, with around 20% found just once. The sequence derives from a woman between 50 and 59 years old with Graves' hyperthyroidism that later progressed to Graves' ophthalmopathy. The specimen was blood.

CDR3 sequence (DNA): TGCGCCAGCAGCTTGTCCCGGACAGCAGGCACAGATACGCAGTATTTT. It codes for CASSLSRTAGTDTQYF. This rearrangement joins TRBV5-1 to TRBJ2-3, with D perhaps TRBD1 (6 bases). The CDR3 contains 16 residues. Looked up from germline, CDR1 is SGHRS and CDR2 is YFSETQ. Trimming left V 1 base short and J 1 base short, with 13 bases between.